One and the same sample provided the 20 T cell receptor beta chains below, sequenced in a study of CXCR3-negative and CXCR3-positive naive CD8 T cells (dated by TCRdb to the late 2010s). Reads for this sample came from a NextSeq 550. The Human TCR Profiling Kit (MiLaboratory) was used to make UMI-labeled 5' RACE TRB cDNA libraries. TCRdb reanalyzed the reads, keeping one entry per CDR3 protein sequence and omitting DNA. This sample's table has entries for under 75,000 distinct CDR3 sequences. The ten largest clones capture approximately 0.74% of the sample. The antigens for these receptors are not known. The paper as a whole reports these results and caveats: TRB CDR3s from CXCR3-positive naive cells showed higher hydrophobicity (lower Kidera factor 4), lower energy, and higher strength and volume indices than CXCR3-negative naive cells.

The sample consisted of naive CXCR3+ CD8+ T cells from blood. The sample's cell subset or site label is to be understood as: CD45RO-CCR7+CD27+CD95- naive CD8+ T cells expressing CXCR3 (TNR3+). The receptor source for this set is a human donor in good health. Some clones in this sample may be carry-over from other donors' samples.

J is TRBJ1-5 and V is TRBV7-9; TCRdb outputs TRBD1, but without DNA this stays unchecked. CDR3 length equals 15 residues. Germline lookup yields CDR1 SEHNR and CDR2 FQNEAQ (reference sequence). This CDR3 is CASSLAGTGNQPQHF. Complete variable domain (other parts from reference TRBV7-9 and TRBJ1-5): DTGVSQNPRHKITKRGQNVTFRCDPISEHNRLYWYRQTLGQGPEFLTYFQNEAQLEKSRLLSDRFSAERPKGSFSTLEIQRTEQGDSAMYLCASSLAGTGNQPQHFGDGTRLSIL.

The V and J genes are TRBV28 and TRBJ2-2; with no DNA, the TCRdb D assignment of TRBD2 cannot be verified. This CDR3 has 17 residues. CDR1 is MDHEN, CDR2 SYDVKM, per germline. This CDR3 reads CASSPIPLAGGSGELFF.

The chain combines TRBV19 with TRBJ2-7; TCRdb indicates TRBD1, and absent DNA this call remains unverified. The CDR3 extends over 16 amino acids. Germline CDR1 LNHDA, CDR2 SQIVND (reference sequence). The CDR3 loop reads CASSIGPGQGSYEQYF.

The chain is built from TRBV4-1 and TRBJ2-7. CDR3 length: 15 residues. The germline V gene encodes CDR1 MGHRA and CDR2 YSYEKL. The chain's CDR3 is CASSQETATNYEQYF.

The genes are TRBV7-6 and TRBJ1-1. Germline V lookup: CDR1 SGHVS, CDR2 FNYEAQ. This CDR3 is built from 13 residues. This CDR3 is CASSLGVGTEAFF.

This sequence joins TRBV6-5 and TRBJ2-7. This CDR3 contains 14 residues. From germline, CDR1 is MNHEY and CDR2 SVGAGI. The CDR3: CASSWQGSSYEQYF.

V usage is TRBV13 and J usage is TRBJ2-2; the D call of TRBD1 rests on TCRdb alone, since no DNA is present to check it. CDR3 length: 16 residues. Germline CDR1 and CDR2: PRHDT and FYEKMQ (reference sequence). CDR3 sequence: CASSLRDRVNTGELFF. The complete variable domain, with remaining parts taken from reference TRBV13 and TRBJ2-2, reads AAGVIQSPRHLIKEKRETATLKCYPIPRHDTVYWYQQGPGQDPQFLISFYEKMQSDKGSIPDRFSAQQFSDYHSELNMSSLELGDSALYFCASSLRDRVNTGELFFGEGSRLTVL.

The chain uses TRBV20-1 and TRBJ2-5; the D call from TCRdb, TRBD2, cannot be confirmed without DNA. The length of the CDR3 is 14 residues. From germline, CDR1 is DFQATT and CDR2 SNEGSKA (reference sequence). The chain's CDR3 is CSAGTSGYQETQYF.

The CDR3 here is CASSIVVYNEQFF. The J gene is TRBJ2-1, the V gene TRBV19. Looked up from germline, CDR1 is LNHDA and CDR2 is SQIVND (reference sequence). This CDR3 contains 13 residues.

V gene TRBV27 combines with J gene TRBJ1-1. The length of the CDR3 is 14 residues. CDR1 and CDR2 (germline): MNHEY, SMNVEV (reference sequence). The CDR3 region is CASSLGPMNTEAFF.

The J gene is TRBJ2-2, the V gene TRBV15. Germline V gives CDR1 LNHNV, CDR2 YYDKDF (reference sequence). The CDR3 extends over 14 amino acids. The CDR3: CATSRDRSTGELFF.

V and J are TRBV11-2 and TRBJ1-1; TCRdb returns TRBD1, unconfirmable since there is no DNA. Germline V lookup: CDR1 SGHAT, CDR2 FQNNGV. CDR3 size: 12 residues. This CDR3 is CASSPGATEAFF.

The chain combines TRBV12-3 or TRBV12-4 with TRBJ2-1; without DNA, the TCRdb call of TRBD2 cannot be checked. The CDR3 loop spans 15 amino acids. The CDR3 spells CASRQAGGSYNEQFF.

This chain links TRBV14 with TRBJ1-6. Germline V gives CDR1 SGHDN, CDR2 FVKESK. The CDR3 consists of 16 residues. Here the CDR3 reads CASSHVGPIYNSPLHF.

V is TRBV12-3 or TRBV12-4 and J is TRBJ2-7; the D call from TCRdb, TRBD1, cannot be confirmed without DNA. This CDR3 contains 14 residues. CDR3: CASGRSFARYEQYF.

This clonotype is labeled medium-sized (0.01 to 0.1%) based on frequency. CDR3 loop: CASSLSSGGYEQYF. This chain links TRBV11-3 with TRBJ2-7; without DNA, the TCRdb call of TRBD1 cannot be checked. Germline V gives CDR1 SGHNT, CDR2 YENEEA. The CDR3 is made up of 14 amino acids.

V gene TRBV12-3 or TRBV12-4 combines with J gene TRBJ2-1; the TRBD1 assignment by TCRdb is unverifiable without DNA. The CDR3 is 16 amino acids. This CDR3 is CASSHGGTESYNEQFF.

The genes are TRBV27 and TRBJ2-1; absent DNA, TCRdb's TRBD1 call cannot be checked. Germline V lookup: CDR1 MNHEY, CDR2 SMNVEV (reference sequence). The CDR3 is 17 amino acids. CDR3 region: CASSLIARGQFYNEQFF.

The chain is built from TRBV28 and TRBJ1-5; the TRBD1 assignment by TCRdb is unverifiable without DNA. Per germline, CDR1 MDHEN and CDR2 SYDVKM. The CDR3 sequence is 15 residues long. CDR3 sequence reads: CASSFSGDSNQPQHF.

The chain joins TRBV29-1 to TRBJ1-1; TCRdb names TRBD1, which stays unverified in the absence of DNA. Germline V CDR1 and CDR2: SQVTM, ANQGSEA. This CDR3 spans 14 amino acids. This chain's CDR3 is CSSGGGRGNTEAFF.